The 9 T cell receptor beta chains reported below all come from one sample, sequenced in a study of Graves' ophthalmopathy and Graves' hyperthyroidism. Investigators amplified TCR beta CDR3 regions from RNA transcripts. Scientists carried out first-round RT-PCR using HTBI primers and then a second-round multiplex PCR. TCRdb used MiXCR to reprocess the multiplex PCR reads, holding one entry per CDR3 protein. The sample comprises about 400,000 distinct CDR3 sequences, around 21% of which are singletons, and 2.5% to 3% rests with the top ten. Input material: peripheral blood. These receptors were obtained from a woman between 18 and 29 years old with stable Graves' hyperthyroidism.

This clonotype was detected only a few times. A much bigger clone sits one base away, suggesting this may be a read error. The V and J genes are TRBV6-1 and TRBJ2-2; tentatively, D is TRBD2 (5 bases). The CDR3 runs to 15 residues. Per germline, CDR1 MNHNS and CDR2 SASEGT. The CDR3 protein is CASSDGVLVSGELLF. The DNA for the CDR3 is TGTGCCAGCAGTGACGGGGTGTTGGTTTCCGGGGAGCTGTTGTTT.

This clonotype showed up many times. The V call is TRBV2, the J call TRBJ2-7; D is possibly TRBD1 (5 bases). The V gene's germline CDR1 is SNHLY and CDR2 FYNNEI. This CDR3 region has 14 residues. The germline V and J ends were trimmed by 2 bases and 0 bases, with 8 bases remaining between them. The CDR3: CASSEQGISYEQYF. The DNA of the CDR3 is TGTGCCAGCAGTGAACAGGGAATCTCCTACGAGCAGTACTTC.

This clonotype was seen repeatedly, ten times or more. CDR3 loop: CASSLARAGANVLTF. The CDR3 DNA reads as TGTGCCAGCAGCTTAGCCAGGGCTGGGGCCAACGTCCTGACTTTC. The J gene is TRBJ2-6, the V gene TRBV7-8, with D possibly matching TRBD1 (5 bases). Germline V CDR1 and CDR2: SGHVS, FQNEAQ. The CDR3 has 15 amino acids. Trimming removed 0 bases at V and 2 bases at J, with 5 bases between.

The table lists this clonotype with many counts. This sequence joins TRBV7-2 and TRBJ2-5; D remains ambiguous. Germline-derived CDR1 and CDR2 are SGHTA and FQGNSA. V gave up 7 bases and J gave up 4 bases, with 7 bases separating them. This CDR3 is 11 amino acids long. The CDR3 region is CASTLAETQYF. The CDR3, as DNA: TGTGCCAGCACTTTGGCAGAGACCCAGTACTTC. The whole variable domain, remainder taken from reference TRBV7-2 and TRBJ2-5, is GAGVSQSPSNKVTEKGKDVELRCDPISGHTALYWYRQSLGQGLEFLIYFQGNSAPDKSGLPSDRFSAERTGGSVSTLTIQRTQQEDSAVYLCASTLAETQYFGPGTRLLVL.

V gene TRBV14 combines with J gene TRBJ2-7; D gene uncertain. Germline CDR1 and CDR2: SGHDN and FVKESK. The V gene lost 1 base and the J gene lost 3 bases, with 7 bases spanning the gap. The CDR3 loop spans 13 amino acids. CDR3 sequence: CASSQGPNYEQYF. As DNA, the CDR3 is TGTGCCAGCAGCCAAGGTCCTAACTACGAGCAGTACTTC.

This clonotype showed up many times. Here the CDR3 DNA reads TGCAGTGCTAGAGATAACGGGGGGACAGGACTCTCTGGGGCCAACGTCCTGACTTTC. It is translated as CSARDNGGTGLSGANVLTF. The gene calls are TRBV20-1 and TRBJ2-6; D possibly corresponds to TRBD1 (8 bases). Trimming left V 0 bases short and J 0 bases short, with 18 bases between. Germline V gene sequence: CDR1 DFQATT, CDR2 SNEGSKA (reference sequence). The CDR3 totals 19 residues.

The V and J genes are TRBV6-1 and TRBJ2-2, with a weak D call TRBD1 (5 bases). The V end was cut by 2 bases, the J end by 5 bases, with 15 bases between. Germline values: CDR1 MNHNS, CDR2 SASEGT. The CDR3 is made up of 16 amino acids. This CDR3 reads CASSEKQGMRTGELFF. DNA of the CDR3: TGTGCCAGCAGTGAAAAGCAGGGTATGAGGACCGGGGAGCTGTTTTTT.

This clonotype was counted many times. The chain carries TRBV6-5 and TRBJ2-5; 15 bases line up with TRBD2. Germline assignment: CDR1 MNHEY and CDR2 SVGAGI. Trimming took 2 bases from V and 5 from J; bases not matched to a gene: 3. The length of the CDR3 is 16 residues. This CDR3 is CASSYPGLAGGETQYF. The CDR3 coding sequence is TGTGCCAGCAGTTACCCCGGACTAGCGGGAGGGGAGACCCAGTACTTC.

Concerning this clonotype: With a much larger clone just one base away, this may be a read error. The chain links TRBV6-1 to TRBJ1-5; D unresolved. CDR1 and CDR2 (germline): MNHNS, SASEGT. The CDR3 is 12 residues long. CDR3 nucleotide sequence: TGTGCCAGCAGGCCAATCAATCAGCCCCCGCATTTT. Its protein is CASRPINQPPHF.